This T cell receptor beta chain was found in a study of T-cell reconstitution after alpha-beta-depleted transplantation in children. Study-wide findings and caveats: T cells produced anew were the main source of T-cell counts and diversity one year after transplant. Surviving recipient T cells and thymic progenitors produced the high day-60 TCRbeta diversity seen in some patients. Reported findings indicate that, about two months after transplant, alpha-beta T cells came from several hundred expanded clones, which were derived from non-depleted graft cells.

Unique molecular identifiers were incorporated into the prepared TCRbeta library. TCRdb fed the PCR reads into MiXCR, producing one record per CDR3 protein. Among 800,000 to 1,000,000 distinct CDR3 sequences listed, around 30% were seen once. Comments on this clonotype: No antigen is known for it.

The V gene lost 1 base and the J gene lost 0 bases, with 12 bases spanning the gap. There are 16 residues in the CDR3. Per the germline V gene, CDR1 is LGHNA and CDR2 is YSLEER. This rearrangement joins TRBV4-3 to TRBJ2-5; D unclear. The sequencing here drew on PBMCs, mostly from graft donor cells, taken 360 days after TCRalphabeta/CD19-depleted stem cell transplant. This clonotype originated in a boy in the first two years of life who had a stem cell transplant for SCID, so the T cells may come from the graft donor. The chain's CDR3 is CASSQVASEYQETQYF. CDR3 nucleotide sequence: TGCGCCAGCAGCCAAGTTGCGTCCGAGTACCAAGAGACCCAGTACTTC.